This T cell receptor (beta chain) came from a study of T-cell memory formation after mild COVID-19. MiXCR, applied by TCRdb to the 5' RACE reads, yields one record per CDR3 protein. The sample has 450,000 to 650,000 distinct CDR3 sequences, less than 25% seen once. This TCR derives from an adult woman who had mild COVID-19 (a few samples of this study predate the infection). Cell type and time point are not known. Sequences were obtained from PBMCs or a T cell subset sorted from them (not recorded which).

CDR3 coding DNA: TGTGCCAGCAGTTCGGTTGCGGGGGCAGATGAAAAACTGTTTTTT. Protein product: CASSSVAGADEKLFF. The chain links TRBV12-3 or TRBV12-4 to TRBJ1-4, with D maybe TRBD1 (6 bases). The V end was cut by 4 bases, the J end by 6 bases, with 15 bases between. The CDR3 totals 15 residues.